Presented here are 10 T cell receptor beta chains from one specimen sequenced in a study of cytotoxic CD8 clonotypes in ibrutinib-treated CLL. Clones were read by immunoSEQ multiplex PCR, and TCRdb kept only the in-frame ones, dropping some. Here the sample spans over 250,000 clones, approximately 76% being singletons. This sample comprised PBMCs, obtained at disease progression, from a patient treated with ibrutinib. These receptors were taken from a human donor with chronic lymphocytic leukemia.

This sequence joins TRBV18 and TRBJ2-1; 8 bases map to TRBD2. V trimming: 3 bases; J trimming: 4 bases; junction bases outside the gene matches: 11. This CDR3 comprises 17 residues. Per the germline V gene, CDR1 is KGHSH and CDR2 is LQKENI. DNA of the CDR3: TGTGCCAGCTCACCGTTACTCAGCGGGAGTTGGTACAATGAGCAGTTCTTC. Translating it yields CASSPLLSGSWYNEQFF.

This sequence joins TRBV28 and TRBJ1-2; D uncertain. CDR1 and CDR2 from the germline V gene are MDHEN and SYDVKM. The CDR3 consists of 16 residues. Trimming took off 6 bases at V and 2 bases at J, with 19 bases between the two ends. The CDR3 spells CASSYNTPTRNYGYTF. The CDR3 DNA is TGTGCCAGCAGCTATAATACGCCCACGCGCAACTATGGCTACACCTTC.

The table lists this clone with a few counts. The V call is TRBV6-5, the J call TRBJ2-6, with 7 nucleotides matching TRBD1. The CDR3 is 15 residues long. Per the germline V gene, CDR1 is MNHEY and CDR2 is SVGAGI. Trimming took 5 bases from V and 7 from J; bases not matched to a gene: 8. In nucleotides, the CDR3 is TGTGCCAGCAGTCCTCTCGACAGGGACGCCAACGTCCTGACTTTC. This translates into CASSPLDRDANVLTF.

This clone showed up just once. The CDR3 is CASCWDRGISGAAYEQYF. The CDR3 region has the DNA TGTGCCAGCTGCTGGGACAGGGGGATAAGCGGGGCCGCCTACGAGCAGTACTTC. The rearrangement joins TRBV28 to TRBJ2-7; 11 bases match TRBD1. The junction had 17 bases not matched to a gene; V was cut back by 8 bases and J by 2 bases. The CDR3 spans 18 residues. Germline V gene data show CDR1 as MDHEN and CDR2 as SYDVKM.

Points on this clone: Within the sample, other DNA sequences also encode this same CDR3. V usage is TRBV4-3 and J usage is TRBJ2-5, with a weak D call TRBD2 (7 bases). Germline V gene data show CDR1 as LGHNA and CDR2 as YSLEER. This CDR3 is 16 amino acids long. Trimming left V 0 bases short and J 4 bases short, with 15 bases between. The CDR3 here is CASSQEEGGGSETQYF. The CDR3 DNA is TGCGCCAGCAGCCAAGAGGAAGGGGGGGGCTCAGAGACCCAGTACTTC.

This rearrangement joins TRBV28 to TRBJ2-5; TRBD1 might be the D (5 bases). Germline CDR1 reads MDHEN; CDR2 reads SYDVKM. This CDR3 has 13 amino acids. V lost 3 bases to trimming and J lost 5 bases, with 10 bases between them. The CDR3 loop is CASSLGLEETQYF. CDR3 nucleotide sequence: TGTGCCAGCAGTTTGGGGCTGGAGGAGACCCAGTACTTC.

The rearrangement joins TRBV14 to TRBJ2-1; 8 nucleotides match TRBD1. The germline CDR1 and CDR2 sequences are SGHDN and FVKESK. The CDR3 extends over 15 amino acids. The junction had 12 bases not matched to a gene; V was cut back by 4 bases and J by 10 bases. Here the CDR3 reads CASSLRTGPLGEQFF. CDR3 sequence (DNA): TGTGCCAGCAGCCTCCGGACAGGGCCTCTCGGGGAGCAGTTCTTC. Full variable domain (outside the CDR3, taken from reference TRBV14 and TRBJ2-1): EAGVTQFPSHSVIEKGQTVTLRCDPISGHDNLYWYRRVMGKEIKFLLHFVKESKQDESGMPNNRFLAERTGGTYSTLKVQPAELEDSGVYFCASSLRTGPLGEQFFGPGTRLTVL.

The chain recombines TRBV6-6 with TRBJ2-7, with D hard to call. The CDR3 consists of 11 residues. The germline V and J ends were trimmed by 5 bases and 2 bases, with 4 bases remaining between them. The germline gives CDR1 MNHNY, CDR2 SVGAGI (reference sequence). The CDR3: CASSRTYEQYF. The CDR3 bases are TGTGCCAGCAGTAGGACCTACGAGCAGTACTTC.

The genes are TRBV7-6 and TRBJ1-1; D possibly corresponds to TRBD1 (6 bases). This CDR3 spans 13 amino acids. Trimming shortened V by 4 bases and J by 5 bases, and 11 bases separated the two germline ends. CDR1 is SGHVS and CDR2 is FNYEAQ in the germline V gene. The DNA of the CDR3 is TGTGCCAGCAGCTACCCTAGGGGGACTGAAGCTTTCTTT. It specifies CASSYPRGTEAFF.

This clone was picked up a small number of times. The chain employs TRBV11-1 and TRBJ2-5; D is possibly TRBD1 or TRBD2 (5 bases each). V lost 8 bases, J lost 5 bases, and 15 bases lay in between. The CDR3 covers 13 residues. Germline V lookup: CDR1 SGHAT, CDR2 FQDESV (reference sequence). The CDR3 spells CASRRGHAETQYF. CDR3 DNA sequence: TGTGCCAGCCGCCGGGGCCACGCGGAGACCCAGTACTTC.